These 21 T cell receptor beta chains share one sample of origin, sequenced in a study of T cell repertoires in cytomegalovirus infection. No antigen is known for these receptors. TCRdb redid the calling of the reads with MiXCR, one entry per CDR3 protein. The sample records approximately 590,000 distinct CDR3 sequences, almost 40% being singletons. The sample here was cultured PBMCs, taken from culture after CMV antigen stimulation. The receptor set was obtained from a human donor in good health (CMV status not recorded). Some clones in this sample may be carry-over from other donors' samples.

This clonotype was recorded many times. The rearrangement uses TRBV11-2 and TRBJ2-4; no reliable D call. The CDR3 spans 12 residues. Trimming removed 1 base from V and 2 bases from J, with 0 bases in between. Germline CDR1 is SGHAT and CDR2 is FQNNGV. The CDR3 reads CASSLAKNIQYF. The CDR3 region has the DNA TGTGCCAGCAGCTTAGCCAAAAACATTCAGTACTTC.

This clonotype was seen only a few times. The chain uses TRBV11-2 and TRBJ1-2, with 7 bases that match TRBD1. The J segment lost 4 bases and the V segment lost 4 bases, leaving 12 bases of the junction unmatched. Germline CDR1 reads SGHAT; CDR2 reads FQNNGV. The CDR3 runs to 16 residues. The CDR3 coding sequence is TGTGCCAGCAGCTCCCGCACCCGGACAGGCATCTATGGCTACACCTTC. As protein: CASSSRTRTGIYGYTF.

The gene calls are TRBV6-6 and TRBJ1-1; D uncertain. CDR3 size: 14 residues. The germline V and J ends were trimmed by 10 bases and 1 base, with 16 bases remaining between them. Germline CDR1 MNHNY, CDR2 SVGAGI (reference sequence). CDR3 nucleotides: TGTGCCACCTTCCCCAGCGGGAGGAACACTGAAGCTTTCTTT. This codes for CATFPSGRNTEAFF.

J is TRBJ2-1 and V is TRBV20-1, with D possibly matching TRBD2 (5 bases). Germline values: CDR1 DFQATT, CDR2 SNEGSKA (reference sequence). The CDR3 loop spans 13 amino acids. Trimming took off 0 bases at V and 4 bases at J, with 7 bases between the two ends. The CDR3 sequence: CSAREDSYNEQFF. In DNA, the CDR3 is TGCAGTGCTAGAGAGGACTCTTACAATGAGCAGTTCTTC.

J is TRBJ2-7 and V is TRBV7-2; D remains ambiguous. The CDR3 covers 14 residues. Germline CDR1 SGHTA, CDR2 FQGNSA. V was trimmed by 7 bases and J by 2 bases, leaving 15 bases between them. The CDR3 spells CASTRHGSTYEQYF. CDR3 coding DNA: TGTGCCAGCACCCGACATGGATCAACCTACGAGCAGTACTTC.

The rearrangement joins TRBV6-1 to TRBJ1-1; D not resolved. V dropped 3 bases and J dropped 4 bases, with 6 bases sitting between them. Germline lookup yields CDR1 MNHNS and CDR2 SASEGT. The CDR3 is 12 amino acids. The CDR3 loop reads CASSEKGTEAFF. The CDR3, as DNA: TGTGCCAGCAGTGAGAAGGGCACTGAAGCTTTCTTT.

The rearrangement joins TRBV19 to TRBJ1-1; D is undetermined. Germline V gene lookup returns CDR1 LNHDA and CDR2 SQIVND (reference sequence). Between the trimmed V and J ends, which lost 6 bases and 0 bases, there was a span of 8 bases. This CDR3 spans 13 amino acids. The CDR3 loop reads CASREDLNTEAFF. The CDR3 DNA reads as TGTGCCAGTAGAGAGGACTTGAACACTGAAGCTTTCTTT.

The chain couples TRBV4-1 to TRBJ2-1, with TRBD1 matching 11 bases. The germline gives CDR1 MGHRA, CDR2 YSYEKL. V dropped 4 bases and J dropped 5; count of bases not matched to a gene: 4. This CDR3 spans 15 amino acids. CDR3 region: CASSRMGQGDNEQFF. The DNA for the CDR3 is TGCGCCAGCAGCCGCATGGGACAGGGGGACAATGAGCAGTTCTTC.

This clonotype was observed a handful of times. The CDR3 DNA reads as TGTGCCAGCAGTTACCCGGGGAGGGATGGGGAGACCCAGTACTTC. It is translated as CASSYPGRDGETQYF. V and J are TRBV6-5 and TRBJ2-5; TRBD2 aligns across 7 bases. CDR3 size: 15 residues. The J segment lost 5 bases and the V segment lost 2 bases, leaving 8 bases of the junction unmatched. Germline V CDR1 and CDR2: MNHEY, SVGAGI.

The sample holds one count of this clonotype. The chain uses TRBV27 and TRBJ1-3; D is unresolved. The CDR3 is 17 amino acids. The V end lost 0 bases, the J end lost 0 bases, and 12 bases lay between the germline ends. CDR1 is MNHEY and CDR2 is SMNVEV in the germline V gene (reference sequence). The CDR3 bases are TGTGCCAGCAGTTTATCTCGGCCCTCCATCTCTGGAAACACCATATATTTT. Amino acid sequence: CASSLSRPSISGNTIYF.

This clonotype showed up just a few times. The chain has TRBV6-9 and TRBJ2-5; 12 bases line up with TRBD2. The CDR3 totals 17 residues. CDR1 and CDR2 (germline): MNHGY, SVAAGI. The junction had 6 bases not matched to a gene; V was cut back by 0 bases and J by 4 bases. The CDR3 region is CASSYSASGRAVETQYF. In DNA form, the CDR3 reads TGTGCCAGCAGTTATTCAGCTAGCGGGAGGGCCGTAGAGACCCAGTACTTC.

This rearrangement joins TRBV30 to TRBJ2-7; 8 bases map to TRBD1. The CDR3 extends over 17 amino acids. V was clipped by 5 bases and J by 1 base; unmatched bases: 16. Germline-derived CDR1 and CDR2 are GTSNPN and SVGIG (reference sequence). CDR3 nucleotides: TGTGCCTGGCGCCGCAGGGGGCAGACTCGGAGATCCTACGAGCAGTACTTC. It specifies CAWRRRGQTRRSYEQYF.

This clonotype was counted between two and nine times. J is TRBJ2-7 and V is TRBV27; D call uncertain. CDR1 is MNHEY and CDR2 is SMNVEV in the germline V gene (reference sequence). V lost 3 bases and J 6 bases, leaving 15 bases between the germline ends. The CDR3 spans 14 residues. The CDR3 loop reads CASSLRWLTGEQYF. The CDR3 DNA sequence: TGTGCCAGCAGTTTGCGGTGGCTCACGGGCGAGCAGTACTTC.

This chain links TRBV2 with TRBJ2-2, with a possible D match to TRBD2 (5 bases). The CDR3 is 17 amino acids. The V gene lost 4 bases and the J gene lost 0 bases, with 15 bases spanning the gap. The germline CDR1 and CDR2 sequences are SNHLY and FYNNEI. Here the CDR3 DNA reads TGTGCCAGCAGTGTCCGGGAAGACGGGACGAACACCGGGGAGCTGTTTTTT. Its protein is CASSVREDGTNTGELFF.

The gene calls are TRBV6-2 or TRBV6-3 and TRBJ2-4; unclear D gene. Per germline, CDR1 MNHEY and CDR2 SVGEGT. CDR3 length equals 12 residues. The germline V and J ends were trimmed by 2 bases and 4 bases, with 3 bases remaining between them. In DNA form, the CDR3 reads TGTGCCAGCAGTTACGAAAAAAACATTCAGTACTTC. Translating it yields CASSYEKNIQYF.

CDR3 protein: CASSLSGGVSYEQYF. The CDR3 DNA reads as TGTGCCAGCAGTTTATCCGGGGGGGTATCCTACGAGCAGTACTTC. The chain links TRBV27 to TRBJ2-7, with TRBD2 matching 8 bases. V was pared by 0 bases and J by 1 base, with 2 bases of the junction left unmatched. Looked up from germline, CDR1 is MNHEY and CDR2 is SMNVEV (reference sequence). The CDR3 has 15 residues.

This clonotype turned up a few times. The chain couples TRBV7-9 to TRBJ2-7, with 8 bases identical to TRBD1. V trimming: 6 bases; J trimming: 2 bases; junction bases outside the gene matches: 3. CDR3 length: 13 amino acids. Germline CDR1 reads SEHNR; CDR2 reads FQNEAQ (reference sequence). The chain's CDR3 is CASRRDRPYEQYF. Written as DNA, the CDR3 is TGTGCCAGCAGACGGGACAGGCCCTACGAGCAGTACTTC.

This clonotype was counted a few times. V usage is TRBV7-2 and J usage is TRBJ2-2; 7 bases map to TRBD2. J was trimmed by 5 bases and V by 6 bases; bases with no gene match: 12. The germline V gene encodes CDR1 SGHTA and CDR2 FQGNSA. This CDR3 has 16 residues. For the CDR3, the DNA is TGTGCCAGCAGTTCTAGCGGTCCAGTAGGAACCGGGGAGCTGTTTTTT. Protein product: CASSSSGPVGTGELFF.

This clonotype appeared a few times. V gene TRBV28 combines with J gene TRBJ2-7; D might be TRBD2 (6 bases). Looked up from germline, CDR1 is MDHEN and CDR2 is SYDVKM. V lost 6 bases and J lost 0, with 9 bases in between. The CDR3 runs to 13 residues. CDR3 DNA sequence: TGTGCCAGCAGCCGGGGGAGCTCCTACGAGCAGTACTTC. Protein product: CASSRGSSYEQYF.

As DNA, the CDR3 is TGCGCCAGCAGCCAGGGACTAGCGGTCGGGACCCAGTACTTC. It encodes CASSQGLAVGTQYF. The chain links TRBV4-1 to TRBJ2-5; 11 bases align to TRBD2. The germline gives CDR1 MGHRA, CDR2 YSYEKL. The CDR3 totals 14 residues. V lost 3 bases, J lost 7 bases, and 4 bases stayed unmatched.

In this sample, this clonotype turned up a few times. The rearrangement uses TRBV7-6 and TRBJ1-1; D gene ambiguous. The CDR3 is 12 residues long. In germline, CDR1 is SGHVS, CDR2 FNYEAQ. V shed 0 bases and J shed 11 bases, with 10 bases lying between them. DNA of the CDR3: TGTGCCAGCAGCTTAGCAGGTGGGGATGCTTTCTTT. Protein: CASSLAGGDAFF.